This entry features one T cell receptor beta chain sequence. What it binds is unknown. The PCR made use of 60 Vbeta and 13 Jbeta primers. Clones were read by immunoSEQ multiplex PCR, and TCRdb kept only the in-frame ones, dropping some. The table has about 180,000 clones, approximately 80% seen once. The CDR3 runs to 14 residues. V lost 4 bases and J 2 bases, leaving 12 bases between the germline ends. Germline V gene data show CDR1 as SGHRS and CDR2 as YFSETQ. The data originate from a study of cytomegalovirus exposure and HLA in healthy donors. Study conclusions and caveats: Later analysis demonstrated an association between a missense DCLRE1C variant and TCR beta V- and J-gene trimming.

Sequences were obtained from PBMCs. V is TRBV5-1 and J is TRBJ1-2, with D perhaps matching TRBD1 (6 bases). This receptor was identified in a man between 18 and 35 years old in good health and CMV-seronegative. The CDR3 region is CASSLETGNYGYTF. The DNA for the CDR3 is TGCGCCAGCAGCCTAGAGACAGGAAACTATGGCTACACCTTC.